The following is a TCR beta chain sequence with its context. The sample originates from a study of T cell responses to AZD1222 COVID-19 vaccine. This CDR3 comprises 15 residues. CDR1 and CDR2 from the germline V gene are SNHLY and FYNNEI. V was clipped by 11 bases and J by 0 bases, with 14 bases between them. Generated by immunoSEQ multiplex PCR, the TCRdb table keeps only in-frame clones and is missing some. The sample gives some 150,000 clones, 94% of which show up once; around 1.3% is in the top ten. This receptor was identified in an adult in good health. J is TRBJ2-6 and V is TRBV2; D possibly corresponds to TRBD1 (5 bases). The input for sequencing was peripheral blood, taken on day 0 of AZD1222 vaccination. CDR3 DNA: TGTGCCGTACAGGTGGTCAGCTCTGGGGCCAACGTCCTGACTTTC. Translation gives CAVQVVSSGANVLTF.